A selection of T cell receptor beta chains follows, all from one sample in a study of cytomegalovirus exposure and HLA in healthy donors. Sequenced by immunoSEQ multiplex PCR; TCRdb stores in-frame clones only, minus some. In total, the table holds 75,000 to 95,000 clones. The specimen was PBMCs. Receptor source: a woman aged 55-75 years in good health and CMV-seronegative. Each CDR3 is given with its conserved first and last residue. Each record gives: J gene, D gene, V gene, CDR3 protein, CDR3 DNA. The D gene is left open where the match is weak.

TRBJ2-1 | TRBD1 | TRBV4-2 | CASSQDRWDGEQFF | TGTGCCAGCAGCCAGGACAGGTGGGACGGTGAGCAGTTCTTC
TRBJ2-5 | TRBD2 | TRBV28 | CASSSAGGQETQYF | TGTGCCAGCAGTTCAGCGGGAGGACAAGAGACCCAGTACTTC
TRBJ2-7 | TRBD1 | TRBV4-1 | CASSQAGTGAYEQYF | TGCGCCAGCAGCCAGGCCGGGACAGGGGCTTACGAGCAGTACTTC
TRBJ1-4 | NA | TRBV28 | CASSLREKLFF | TGTGCCAGCAGTCTTCGTGAAAAACTGTTTTTT
TRBJ1-2 | NA | TRBV6-5 | CASVAETFRGGYTF | TGTGCCAGCGTCGCCGAGACTTTCCGGGGGGGCTACACCTTC
TRBJ2-5 | TRBD1 | TRBV10-3 | CAISEGPGQGAETQYF | TGTGCCATCAGCGAAGGGCCGGGACAGGGGGCAGAGACCCAGTACTTC
TRBJ2-7 | NA | TRBV7-6 | CASSLVFSGEGEQYF | TGTGCCAGCAGCTTAGTATTTTCAGGGGAGGGCGAGCAGTACTTC
TRBJ1-1 | NA | TRBV30 | CAWNAGVLNTEAFF | TGTGCCTGGAATGCCGGGGTTCTGAACACTGAAGCTTTCTTT
TRBJ1-2 | NA | TRBV27 | CASSPRTTNYGYTF | TGTGCCAGCAGTCCCCGGACAACTAACTATGGCTACACCTTC
TRBJ2-2 | TRBD2 | TRBV29-1 | CSGRRAGVNTGELFF | TGCAGCGGTAGAAGAGCGGGAGTGAACACCGGGGAGCTGTTTTTT
TRBJ2-5 | NA | TRBV5-4 | CASSLVQQETQYF | TGTGCCAGCAGCTTGGTTCAGCAAGAGACCCAGTACTTC
TRBJ2-1 | TRBD1 | TRBV30 | CAWSARTGYYNEQFF | TGTGCCTGGAGTGCACGGACAGGCTACTACAATGAGCAGTTCTTC
TRBJ2-4 | NA | TRBV28 | CASSSYGRADIQYF | TGTGCCAGCAGCTCCTATGGCAGGGCGGACATTCAGTACTTC
TRBJ2-7 | NA | TRBV6-1 | CASSDYDPGGEQYF | TGTGCCAGCAGTGACTATGACCCCGGGGGCGAGCAGTACTTC
TRBJ1-1 | TRBD1 | TRBV18 | CASSPQGAANTEAFF | TGTGCCAGCTCACCCCAGGGGGCCGCGAACACTGAAGCTTTCTTT
TRBJ2-3 | TRBD2 | TRBV18 | CASSAPSTLAGGDTDTQYF | TGTGCCAGCTCAGCCCCCTCTACACTAGCGGGAGGTGACACAGATACGCAGTATTTT
TRBJ2-5 | NA | TRBV28 | CASSPFPRKGYQETQYF | TGTGCCAGCTCCCCTTTCCCCCGGAAGGGGTACCAAGAGACCCAGTACTTC
TRBJ1-1 | TRBD1 | TRBV19 | CASTPGQVTEAFF | TGTGCCAGTACCCCGGGACAGGTGACTGAAGCTTTCTTT
TRBJ2-5 | NA | TRBV27 | CASSLVSQGQETQYF | TGTGCCAGCAGTTTAGTCAGCCAGGGCCAAGAGACCCAGTACTTC
TRBJ2-1 | TRBD1 | TRBV6-6 | CASSFSRDRGGNEQFF | TGTGCCAGCAGTTTCTCCCGGGACAGGGGAGGCAATGAGCAGTTCTTC
TRBJ2-7 | NA | TRBV10-3 | CAIAEEPYEQYF | TGTGCCATCGCGGAGGAACCCTACGAGCAGTACTTC
TRBJ1-5 | NA | TRBV5-1 | CASSLGQSGNQPQHF | TGCGCCAGCAGCTTAGGACAGTCTGGCAATCAGCCCCAGCATTTT
TRBJ2-3 | NA | TRBV5-4 | CASRPRLEVGLDTQYF | TGTGCCAGCAGGCCCAGACTAGAGGTGGGGTTAGATACGCAGTATTTT
TRBJ2-7 | NA | TRBV2 | CACQGLEDSYEQYF | TGTGCCTGCCAGGGGTTGGAGGACTCCTACGAGCAGTACTTC
TRBJ1-3 | TRBD1 | TRBV29-1 | CSVGQGANTIYF | TGCAGCGTAGGACAGGGTGCAAACACCATATATTTT
TRBJ1-2 | TRBD1 | TRBV7-8 | CASRPGTGTGYTF | TGTGCCAGCAGGCCCGGGACAGGGACTGGCTACACCTTC
TRBJ1-1 | NA | TRBV5-5 | CARRVEAFF | TGTGCCAGGAGAGTAGAAGCTTTCTTT
TRBJ2-7 | NA | TRBV6-6 | CASSYAPSSRSYEQYF | TGTGCCAGCAGTTACGCACCTAGCTCACGGTCCTACGAGCAGTACTTC
TRBJ1-1 | TRBD1 | TRBV30 | CAWSVGGGGYTEAFF | TGTGCCTGGAGTGTAGGGGGCGGTGGGTACACTGAAGCTTTTTTT
TRBJ2-7 | NA | TRBV7-2 | CASSLDRDNEQYF | TGTGCCAGCAGCTTAGACCGGGACAACGAGCAGTACTTC
TRBJ1-5 | TRBD1 | TRBV19 | CASSVLQGARGNQPQHF | TGTGCCAGTAGTGTCTTACAGGGGGCCAGGGGCAATCAGCCCCAGCATTTT
TRBJ1-1 | TRBD1 | TRBV18 | CASSPGQVGNTEAFF | TGTGCCAGCTCACCAGGACAGGTGGGGAACACTGAAGCTTTCTTT
TRBJ2-1 | NA | TRBV6-5 | CASSRRVDNEQFF | TGTGCCAGCAGTCGTCGAGTAGACAATGAGCAGTTCTTC
TRBJ1-2 | NA | TRBV12-2 | CASRLVVQGGYTF | TGTGCAAGTCGCTTAGTAGTGCAGGGGGGATACACCTTC
TRBJ2-3 | TRBD2 | TRBV19 | CASSIKSAGVVDTQYF | TGTGCCAGTAGTATAAAGTCAGCGGGAGTGGTAGATACGCAGTATTTT
TRBJ2-7 | NA | TRBV7-9 | CASSLEGHYEQYF | TGTGCCAGCAGCTTAGAGGGGCACTACGAGCAGTACTTC
TRBJ2-1 | TRBD2 | TRBV27 | CASKTSGNYNEQFF | TGTGCCAGCAAGACTAGCGGCAACTACAATGAGCAGTTCTTC
TRBJ1-1 | NA | TRBV29-1 | CSGGVETEAFF | TGCAGCGGGGGGGTTGAGACTGAAGCTTTCTTT
TRBJ1-1 | NA | TRBV7-3 | CASSLMAGQTNSEAFF | TGTGCCAGCAGCTTAATGGCAGGGCAAACGAACTCTGAAGCTTTCTTT
TRBJ2-7 | TRBD2 | TRBV19 | CASSSSLAGEKYF | TGTGCCAGTAGTTCCTCACTAGCGGGAGAAAAGTACTTC
TRBJ2-5 | TRBD2 | TRBV7-6 | CASSFPGDSGRARFQETQYF | TGTGCCAGCAGCTTCCCAGGGGATAGCGGGAGGGCCCGATTCCAAGAGACCCAGTACTTC